These 26 T cell receptor beta chains share one sample of origin, sequenced in a study of cytomegalovirus exposure and HLA in healthy donors. Profiling relied on immunoSEQ multiplex PCR, and the TCRdb table lists in-frame clones only, not all of them. The table has roughly 330,000 clones, 87% seen once; the top ten hold 0.95% to 1.5%. Input material: PBMCs. These TCRs come from a woman under 40 in good health and CMV-seropositive.

The chain combines TRBV5-1 with TRBJ1-5, with no clear D. Germline CDR1 SGHRS, CDR2 YFSETQ. V was shortened by 4 bases and J by 5 bases, with 7 bases between the two germline ends. The CDR3 extends over 12 amino acids. Here the CDR3 reads CASSLRYQPQHF. The CDR3 DNA reads TGCGCCAGCAGCCTTAGATATCAGCCCCAGCATTTT.

J is TRBJ2-7 and V is TRBV30; maybe TRBD1 (6 bases). Trimming pared 8 bases from V and 1 base from J, leaving 15 bases between. CDR3 length equals 13 residues. Germline V gene data show CDR1 as GTSNPN and CDR2 as SVGIG (reference sequence). Written as DNA, the CDR3 is TGTGCCCTAGGACAGAAGAGGTCCTACGAGCAGTACTTC. Its protein product is CALGQKRSYEQYF.

The rearrangement joins TRBV2 to TRBJ2-1, with TRBD2 matching over 13 bases. Germline V gene data show CDR1 as SNHLY and CDR2 as FYNNEI. Trimming at V came to 2 bases and at J to 7 bases, leaving 5 bases not matched to a gene. The CDR3 length is 16 residues. The CDR3 loop is CASSERGTSGANEQFF. In DNA, the CDR3 is TGTGCCAGCAGTGAAAGGGGGACTAGCGGGGCTAATGAGCAGTTCTTC.

The chain carries TRBV27 and TRBJ1-2, with 9 bases matching TRBD1. The CDR3 is made up of 16 amino acids. Germline V gives CDR1 MNHEY, CDR2 SMNVEV (reference sequence). The ends lost 8 bases at V and 4 bases at J; junction bases unmatched: 14. The CDR3 region is CASRETDRGNGYGYTF. The CDR3 coding sequence is TGTGCCAGCCGAGAAACCGACAGGGGGAACGGCTATGGCTACACCTTC.

The chain is built from TRBV7-2 and TRBJ2-5, with 7 positions matching TRBD2. The V and J ends lost 5 bases and 4 bases, in that order; junction bases with no gene match: 7. The CDR3 is 14 residues long. Germline CDR1 is SGHTA and CDR2 is FQGNSA. As DNA, the CDR3 is TGTGCCAGCAGCCCAAGGACTAGTCGAGAGACCCAGTACTTC. This gives the protein CASSPRTSRETQYF. The variable domain in full, completed from reference TRBV7-2 and TRBJ2-5, reads GAGVSQSPSNKVTEKGKDVELRCDPISGHTALYWYRQSLGQGLEFLIYFQGNSAPDKSGLPSDRFSAERTGGSVSTLTIQRTQQEDSAVYLCASSPRTSRETQYFGPGTRLLVL.

The rearrangement joins TRBV27 to TRBJ2-7; 8 nucleotides match TRBD1. The V gene end was trimmed by 6 bases and the J gene end by 6 bases; junction bases not matched to a gene: 7. The CDR3 has 13 residues. Germline V gene lookup returns CDR1 MNHEY and CDR2 SMNVEV (reference sequence). The CDR3 nucleotides read TGTGCCAGCAGGACAGGGGATATCGGCGAGCAGTACTTC. Amino acids: CASRTGDIGEQYF.

This CDR3 reads CACNRTVSNYGYTF. CDR3 nucleotides: TGTGCCTGTAATCGGACGGTTTCTAACTATGGCTACACCTTC. The rearrangement joins TRBV27 to TRBJ1-2; no firm D call. Trimming pared 11 bases from V and 0 bases from J, leaving 16 bases between. Germline V gene data show CDR1 as MNHEY and CDR2 as SMNVEV (reference sequence). The CDR3 is 14 amino acids.

This chain links TRBV5-4 with TRBJ2-5; possible D gene TRBD2, 7 bases. Germline values: CDR1 SGHNT, CDR2 YYREEE (reference sequence). This CDR3 has 16 residues. Trimming took off 7 bases at V and 5 bases at J, with 24 bases between the two ends. The CDR3 coding sequence is TGTGCCAGCTCAACCTCCCAGGCGGGGGCTTCGGAGACCCAGTACTTC. Translation gives CASSTSQAGASETQYF.

The genes are TRBV2 and TRBJ1-2, with no clear D. The germline gives CDR1 SNHLY, CDR2 FYNNEI. This CDR3 contains 17 residues. V lost 0 bases to trimming and J lost 3 bases, with 17 bases between them. For the CDR3, the DNA is TGTGCCAGCAGTGAAGCGGTTTCTTATACGACCTACTATGGCTACACCTTC. Translated: CASSEAVSYTTYYGYTF.

This chain joins TRBV15 and TRBJ1-2; no definite D call. Trimming cost V 1 base and J 2 bases, with 14 bases left between them. CDR1 is LNHNV and CDR2 is YYDKDF in the germline V gene (reference sequence). The CDR3 contains 16 residues. CDR3 sequence: CATSRVRAGFNYGYTF. The CDR3 nucleotides read TGTGCCACCAGCAGAGTTCGGGCAGGCTTCAACTATGGCTACACCTTC.

V gene TRBV5-6 combines with J gene TRBJ2-7; 10 nucleotides agree with TRBD1. From germline, CDR1 is SGHDT and CDR2 YYEEEE. The CDR3 runs 14 residues. V trimming: 0 bases; J trimming: 4 bases; junction bases outside the gene matches: 1. This chain's CDR3 is CASSLEDRGYEQYF. CDR3 in DNA: TGTGCCAGCAGCTTGGAGGACAGGGGGTACGAGCAGTACTTC.

This clone appeared once. This rearrangement joins TRBV6-6 to TRBJ1-2; D remains ambiguous. In germline, CDR1 is MNHNY, CDR2 SVGAGI (reference sequence). The V gene lost 5 bases and the J gene lost 0 bases, with 7 bases spanning the gap. The CDR3 length is 13 residues. The CDR3 sequence is CASSPSANYGYTF. CDR3 bases: TGTGCCAGCAGTCCATCAGCTAACTATGGCTACACCTTC.

In DNA form, the CDR3 reads TGTGCCAGCAGTGATTTGAATAGGGTGTTTGGCGCAGATACGCAGTATTTT. Translation gives CASSDLNRVFGADTQYF. The chain joins TRBV6-1 to TRBJ2-3; D is unclear. Germline-derived CDR1 and CDR2 are MNHNS and SASEGT. V lost 3 bases and J 4 bases, leaving 20 bases between the germline ends. There are 17 residues in the CDR3.

The genes are TRBV28 and TRBJ2-2, with 10 bases lining up with TRBD1. The CDR3 has 19 amino acids. The germline gives CDR1 MDHEN, CDR2 SYDVKM. Trimming cost V 5 bases and J 4 bases; bases outside gene matches: 16. DNA for the CDR3: TGTGCCAGCAGTCTACTCCGGGCTCTGGGACAGGGGTTCACCGGGGAGCTGTTTTTT. This gives the protein CASSLLRALGQGFTGELFF. The complete variable domain, with remaining parts taken from reference TRBV28 and TRBJ2-2, reads DVKVTQSSRYLVKRTGEKVFLECVQDMDHENMFWYRQDPGLGLRLIYFSYDVKMKEKGDIPEGYSVSREKKERFSLILESASTNQTSMYLCASSLLRALGQGFTGELFFGEGSRLTVL.

The chain combines TRBV7-9 with TRBJ2-7, with D possibly being TRBD1 or TRBD2 (5 bases each). The V end lost 1 base, the J end lost 4 bases, and 8 bases lay between the germline ends. This CDR3 is 13 amino acids long. Germline CDR1 and CDR2: SEHNR and FQNEAQ (reference sequence). The CDR3 nucleotides read TGTGCCAGCAGCTTAGTGGGGGATTACGAGCAGTACTTC. It codes for CASSLVGDYEQYF.

The chain couples TRBV28 to TRBJ1-3; no reliable D call. Trimming left V 1 base short and J 3 bases short, with 16 bases between. Germline CDR1 MDHEN, CDR2 SYDVKM. The CDR3 is 17 amino acids. The CDR3 here is CASSLSRRASIGNTIYF. CDR3 DNA sequence: TGTGCCAGCAGTTTATCCCGAAGGGCAAGCATTGGAAACACCATATATTTT.

V usage is TRBV28 and J usage is TRBJ1-5; possibly TRBD1 for D (5 bases). CDR3 size: 14 residues. Germline V gene lookup returns CDR1 MDHEN and CDR2 SYDVKM. V lost 1 base and J 5 bases, leaving 9 bases between the germline ends. For the CDR3, the DNA is TGTGCCAGCAGTTTATCCAGGGCGCATCAGCCCCAGCATTTT. Encoded protein: CASSLSRAHQPQHF.

The V gene is TRBV2, the J gene TRBJ1-1; D is uncertain. CDR1 SNHLY and CDR2 FYNNEI come from the germline V gene. V shed 7 bases and J shed 0 bases, with 3 bases lying between them. CDR3 length: 11 amino acids. The CDR3 DNA reads as TGTGCCAGCATAGTGAACACTGAAGCTTTCTTT. It encodes CASIVNTEAFF.

The chain links TRBV7-2 to TRBJ2-5, with D uncertain. The V gene's germline CDR1 is SGHTA and CDR2 FQGNSA. This CDR3 is built from 13 residues. V lost 5 bases to trimming and J lost 5 bases, with 12 bases between them. The DNA of the CDR3 is TGTGCCAGCAGCCGTTTCCTCGAGGAGACCCAGTACTTC. It translates to CASSRFLEETQYF.

The chain has TRBV5-4 and TRBJ2-1, with no clear D. In germline, CDR1 is SGHNT, CDR2 YYREEE (reference sequence). The length of the CDR3 is 14 residues. Trimming shortened V by 0 bases and J by 8 bases, and 12 bases separated the two germline ends. The DNA for the CDR3 is TGTGCCAGCAGCTTGGTACCCACCAGTGATGAGCAGTTCTTC. Its translation: CASSLVPTSDEQFF.

The genes are TRBV7-9 and TRBJ1-1; D is ambiguous. Trimming removed 1 base at V and 0 bases at J, with 6 bases between. CDR1 SEHNR and CDR2 FQNEAQ come from the germline V gene (reference sequence). This CDR3 has 14 amino acids. The CDR3 sequence: CASSLERVNTEAFF. Here the CDR3 DNA reads TGTGCCAGCAGCTTAGAGCGGGTGAACACTGAAGCTTTCTTT. Complete variable domain (other parts from reference TRBV7-9 and TRBJ1-1): DTGVSQNPRHKITKRGQNVTFRCDPISEHNRLYWYRQTLGQGPEFLTYFQNEAQLEKSRLLSDRFSAERPKGSFSTLEIQRTEQGDSAMYLCASSLERVNTEAFFGQGTRLTVV.

The chain uses TRBV5-1 and TRBJ2-2; 9 bases align to TRBD2. This CDR3 has 17 residues. Trimming removed 1 base from V and 6 bases from J; junction bases left unmatched: 10. Germline assignment: CDR1 SGHRS and CDR2 YFSETQ. In DNA, the CDR3 is TGCGCCAGCAGCTTGTCATGGCGGGGGGGTCTCCCCGGGGAGCTGTTTTTT. Its translation: CASSLSWRGGLPGELFF.

The chain has TRBV6-6 and TRBJ2-3; 9 bases agree with TRBD2. In germline, CDR1 is MNHNY, CDR2 SVGAGI (reference sequence). Trimming at V came to 8 bases and at J to 1 base, leaving 7 bases not matched to a gene. CDR3 length: 15 residues. CDR3 amino acids: CASHSRTSGTDTQYF. DNA of the CDR3: TGTGCCAGCCATAGTCGGACTAGCGGCACAGATACGCAGTATTTT.

The chain is built from TRBV27 and TRBJ2-2; TRBD1 agrees at 8 bases. CDR3 size: 14 residues. Trimming removed 2 bases from V and 4 bases from J; junction bases left unmatched: 0. Germline V gene lookup returns CDR1 MNHEY and CDR2 SMNVEV (reference sequence). The CDR3 sequence is CASSLGQGTGELFF. Here the CDR3 DNA reads TGTGCCAGCAGTTTAGGACAGGGCACCGGGGAGCTGTTTTTT.

The gene calls are TRBV2 and TRBJ2-6; TRBD2 matches at 9 bases. V dropped 0 bases and J dropped 1; count of bases not matched to a gene: 7. Germline values: CDR1 SNHLY, CDR2 FYNNEI. CDR3 length: 19 residues. The CDR3 DNA is TGTGCCAGCAGTGAAGCCCTAGCGGGACCTTTTTCTGGGGCCAACGTCCTGACTTTC. This gives the protein CASSEALAGPFSGANVLTF.

The chain combines TRBV10-3 with TRBJ2-5, with D perhaps matching TRBD1 or TRBD2 (5 bases each). Germline CDR1 is ENHRY and CDR2 is SYGVKD. The ends were cut back, 8 bases at V and 1 base at J, with 14 bases in the middle. This CDR3 is built from 14 residues. CDR3: CAIARDARQETQYF. The CDR3 DNA reads as TGTGCCATCGCCCGGGACGCGCGCCAAGAGACCCAGTACTTC.